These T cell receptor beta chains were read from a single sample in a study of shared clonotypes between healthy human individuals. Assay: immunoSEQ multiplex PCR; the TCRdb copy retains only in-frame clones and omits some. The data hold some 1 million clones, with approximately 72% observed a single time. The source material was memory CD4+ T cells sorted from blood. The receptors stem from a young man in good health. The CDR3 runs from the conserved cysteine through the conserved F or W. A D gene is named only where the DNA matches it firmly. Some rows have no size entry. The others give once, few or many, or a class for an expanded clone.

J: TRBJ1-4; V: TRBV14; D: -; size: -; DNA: TGTGCCAGCAGCGCCGGAACTAATGAAAAACTGTTTTTT; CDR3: CASSAGTNEKLFF
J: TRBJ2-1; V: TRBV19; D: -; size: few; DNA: TGTGCCAGTAGTATAGATATGCCCTACAATGAGCAGTTCTTC; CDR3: CASSIDMPYNEQFF
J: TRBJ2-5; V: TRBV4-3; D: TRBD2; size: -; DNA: TGCGCCAGCAGCCAATGGATTAGCGGGACTCTGTACCAAGAGACCCAGTACTTC; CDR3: CASSQWISGTLYQETQYF
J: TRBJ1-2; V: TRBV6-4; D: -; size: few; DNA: TGTGCCAGCAGGGCCGACAGCAGTGCCTATGGCTACACCTTC; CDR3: CASRADSSAYGYTF
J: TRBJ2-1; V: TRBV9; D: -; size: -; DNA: TGTGCCAGCAACAGGGTGGCGGGAGTAGGAAATGAGCAGTTCTTC; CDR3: CASNRVAGVGNEQFF
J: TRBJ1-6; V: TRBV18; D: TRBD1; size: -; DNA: TGTGCCAGCTCATCAGGGACAGGGGATAATTCACCCCTCCACTTT; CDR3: CASSSGTGDNSPLHF
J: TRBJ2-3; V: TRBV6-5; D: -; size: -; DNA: TGTGCCAGCAGGATAGTGGATACGCAGTATTTT; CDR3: CASRIVDTQYF
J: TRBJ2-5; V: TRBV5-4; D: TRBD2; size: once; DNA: TGTGCCAGCAGCTTGGAGGGAGGGATCGGGGAGACCCAGTACTTC; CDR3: CASSLEGGIGETQYF
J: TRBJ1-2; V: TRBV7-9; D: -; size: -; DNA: TGTGCCAGCAGCTTAGTAGACCGGGAACAGATCTATGGCTACACCTTC; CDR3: CASSLVDREQIYGYTF
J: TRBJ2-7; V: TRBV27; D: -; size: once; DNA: TGTGCCAGCAGTTTAGGTCCCTTGGGTGGCAGGGTCCAGTACTTC; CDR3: CASSLGPLGGRVQYF
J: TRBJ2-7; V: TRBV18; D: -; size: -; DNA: TGTGCCAGCTCACCACCGGGGGGAGCCAGCTCCTACGAGCAGTACTTC; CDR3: CASSPPGGASSYEQYF
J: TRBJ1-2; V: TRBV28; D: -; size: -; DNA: TGTGCCAGCAGGAACAACTATGGCTACACCTTC; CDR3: CASRNNYGYTF
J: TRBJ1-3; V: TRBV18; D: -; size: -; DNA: TGTGCCAGCTCACCACCGGGGCGGATCTCTGGAAACACCATATATTTT; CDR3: CASSPPGRISGNTIYF
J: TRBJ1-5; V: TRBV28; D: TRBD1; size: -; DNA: TGTGCCAGCAGTGGGACAGCGGGTAGCAATCAGCCCCAGCATTTT; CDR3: CASSGTAGSNQPQHF
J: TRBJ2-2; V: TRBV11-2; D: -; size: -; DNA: TGTGCCAGCAGCTTATGGGTCAGGGCAAACGGGGAGCTGTTTTTT; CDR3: CASSLWVRANGELFF
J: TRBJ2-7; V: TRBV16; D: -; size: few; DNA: TGTGCCAGCAGCCAATCTGCAGGGTTCGAGCAGTACTTC; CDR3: CASSQSAGFEQYF
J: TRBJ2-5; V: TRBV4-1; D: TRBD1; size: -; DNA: TGCGCCAGCAGCCAAAACCAAGGGACAGGGAAAGAGACCCAGTACTTC; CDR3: CASSQNQGTGKETQYF
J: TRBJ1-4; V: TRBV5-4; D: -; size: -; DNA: TGTGCCGGCACCCTGATGAGCGGCTCCACTAATGAAAAACTGTTTTTT; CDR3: CAGTLMSGSTNEKLFF
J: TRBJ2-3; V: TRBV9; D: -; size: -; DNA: TGTGCCAGCAGCCCTCTTGGCCGGCCCACCACAGATACGCAGTATTTT; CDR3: CASSPLGRPTTDTQYF
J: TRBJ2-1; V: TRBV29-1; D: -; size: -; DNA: TGCAGCGCCCACCTTCCACCAGCCTACAATGAGCAGTTCTTC; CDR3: CSAHLPPAYNEQFF
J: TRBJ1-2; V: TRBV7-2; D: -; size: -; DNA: TGTGCCAGCAGCGGGCAGGGGTCGGGCTACACCTTC; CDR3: CASSGQGSGYTF
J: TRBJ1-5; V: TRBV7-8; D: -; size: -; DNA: TGTGCCAGCAGCTACCAGGGGATCAGCAATCAGCCCCAGCATTTT; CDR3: CASSYQGISNQPQHF
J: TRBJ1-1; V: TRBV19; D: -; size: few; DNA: TGTGCCAGTAGTATATTGGCAGGATTAGAAGCTTTCTTT; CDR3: CASSILAGLEAFF
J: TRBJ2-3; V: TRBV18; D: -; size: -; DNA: TGTGCCAGCTCACCCCTTGGGGTAAGCACAGATACGCAGTATTTT; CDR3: CASSPLGVSTDTQYF
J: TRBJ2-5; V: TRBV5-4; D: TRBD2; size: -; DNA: TGTGCCAGCAGCATTTCCCTAGCGGGGGGGCGGGAGACCCAGTACTTC; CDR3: CASSISLAGGRETQYF
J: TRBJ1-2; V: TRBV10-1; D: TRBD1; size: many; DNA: TGCGCCAGCAGTGAAGGGGGCAGCTATGGCTACACCTTC; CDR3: CASSEGGSYGYTF
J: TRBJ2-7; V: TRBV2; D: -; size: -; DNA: TGTGCCAGCAGTGAATCCAGACTCTCCTACGAGCAGTACTTC; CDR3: CASSESRLSYEQYF
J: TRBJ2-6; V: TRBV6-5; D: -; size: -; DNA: TGTGCCACCTTCCGGCCTGGGGCCAACGTCCTGACTTTC; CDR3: CATFRPGANVLTF
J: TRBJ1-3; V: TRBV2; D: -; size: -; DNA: TGTGCCAGCAGCGGAGGGACTTTTCCTGGAAACACCATATATTTT; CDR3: CASSGGTFPGNTIYF
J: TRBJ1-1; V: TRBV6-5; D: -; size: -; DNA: TGTGCCAGCAGTCCAGAGGGCAGGGGGAACACTGAAGCTTTCTTT; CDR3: CASSPEGRGNTEAFF
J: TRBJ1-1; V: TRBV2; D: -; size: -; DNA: TGTGCCAGCGGACCTACAGGGAACACTGAAGCTTTCTTT; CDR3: CASGPTGNTEAFF
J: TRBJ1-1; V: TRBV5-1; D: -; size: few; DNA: TGCGCCAGCAGCCAGACACAGTACACTGAAGCTTTCTTT; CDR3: CASSQTQYTEAFF
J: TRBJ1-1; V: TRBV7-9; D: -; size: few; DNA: TGTGCCAGCAGCTTCTGGGGCATGAACACTGAAGCTTTCTTT; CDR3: CASSFWGMNTEAFF
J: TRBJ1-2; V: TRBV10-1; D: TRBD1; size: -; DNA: TGCGCCAGCAGTCGGGACAGGGGGTACTATGGCTACACCTTC; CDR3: CASSRDRGYYGYTF
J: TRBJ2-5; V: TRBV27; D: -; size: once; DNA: TGTGCCAGCAGTTTACGAACAGGTCCGGGGCAAGAGACCCAGTACTTC; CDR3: CASSLRTGPGQETQYF
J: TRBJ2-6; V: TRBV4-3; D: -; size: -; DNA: TGCGCCAGCAGCCAAGAGCCCCCAGGACTCTCTGGGGCCAACGTCCTGACTTTC; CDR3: CASSQEPPGLSGANVLTF
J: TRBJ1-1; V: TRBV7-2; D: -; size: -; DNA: TGTGCCAGCAGCTTACGGGAAGCGTCTTTTGAAGCTTTCTTT; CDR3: CASSLREASFEAFF
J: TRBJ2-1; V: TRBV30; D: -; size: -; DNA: TGTGCCTGGAGTCGGTCCCCGGGCAATGAGCAGTTCTTC; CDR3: CAWSRSPGNEQFF
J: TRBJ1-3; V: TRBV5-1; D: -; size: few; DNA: TGCGCCAGCAGCCTAGGGACGGCCTCTGGAAACACCATATATTTT; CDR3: CASSLGTASGNTIYF
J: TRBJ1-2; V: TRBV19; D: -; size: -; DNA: TGTGCCAGTAGTATACAGATTGCTAACTATGGCTACACCTTC; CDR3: CASSIQIANYGYTF
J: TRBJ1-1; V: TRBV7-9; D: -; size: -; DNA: TGTGCCAGCAGCTTAGCGGGGGGTGGGACTGAAGCTTTCTTT; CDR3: CASSLAGGGTEAFF
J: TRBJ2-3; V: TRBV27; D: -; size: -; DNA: TGTGCCAGCAGCCCCCGTGAGGGAGATACGCAGTATTTT; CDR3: CASSPREGDTQYF
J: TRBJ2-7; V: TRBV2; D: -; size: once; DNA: TGTGCCAGCAGGACCCTCCCTTACGAGCAGTACTTC; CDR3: CASRTLPYEQYF
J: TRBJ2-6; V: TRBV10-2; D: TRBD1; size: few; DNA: TGCGCCAGCAGTGAGAGCCGGACAGGGAGATTCTCTGGGGCCAACGTCCTGACTTTC; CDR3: CASSESRTGRFSGANVLTF
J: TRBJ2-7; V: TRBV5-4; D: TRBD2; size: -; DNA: TGTGCCAGCAGCTCAGCGGGAGGAGACTACGAGCAGTACTTC; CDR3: CASSSAGGDYEQYF
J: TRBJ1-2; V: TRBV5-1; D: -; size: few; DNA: TGCGCCAGCAGAGGAGGGACCGACGAGGGCTACACCTTC; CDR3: CASRGGTDEGYTF
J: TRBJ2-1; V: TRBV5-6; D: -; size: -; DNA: TGTGCCAGCAGCTTGAACCGCTACAATGAGCAGTTCTTC; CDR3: CASSLNRYNEQFF
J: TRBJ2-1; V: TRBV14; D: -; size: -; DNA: TGTGCCAGCAGCCAAGAACTGGTCTACAATGAGCAGTTCTTC; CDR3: CASSQELVYNEQFF
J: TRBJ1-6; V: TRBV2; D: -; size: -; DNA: TGTGCCAGCAGTGTCACAGAGCTCTATTCACCCCTCCACTTT; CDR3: CASSVTELYSPLHF
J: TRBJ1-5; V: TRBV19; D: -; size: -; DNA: TGTGCCAGTAGTATTAAAGGGGAGAGCAATCAGCCCCAGCATTTT; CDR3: CASSIKGESNQPQHF